This T cell receptor beta chain was profiled in a study of T cells after yellow fever vaccination (dated by TCRdb to between 2019 and 2020). As for the study more broadly: The SMART-Seq v4 Ultra Low Input RNA kit was used to prepare libraries from fractions with low cell numbers. To track T-cell clones before and after primary and booster YFV17D yellow fever vaccination, bulk TCR alpha and beta repertoires were sequenced longitudinally. Two healthy male donors made up the cohort, one aged 18 to 29 years and the other aged 30 to 40 years. Blood was collected at multiple timepoints before and after primary and secondary immunization, and bulk PBMC replicates and cell subsets were isolated. Points the paper makes about the study in general: After the booster, most clones that had expanded after primary vaccination were detected again (around 97% of CD4 and around nine tenths of CD8), suggesting broad maintenance of memory. Computational filtering was required because FACS-sorted repertoires could contain abundant contaminating clonotypes from the bulk population. Compared with the primary T-cell response, the secondary T-cell response was weaker but faster, peaking on day 5 rather than day 15. Only a couple of donors were included in the study, so the extent to which the findings can be generalized is limited. A small fraction of clonotypes showed up in both the CD4 and CD8 compartments, probably as a result of convergent recombination.

This clonotype was seen a few times. Its binding antigen is unknown. The input lacks base qualities; no much larger clone sits a single base away. TCR cDNA was synthesized by 5'RACE template switching, through which a universal primer site and unique molecular identifiers were introduced. Priming for cDNA synthesis came from both the TCR alpha and TCR beta constant segments. Two PCR steps were used to amplify libraries, with sample barcodes and sequencing adapters being added in the second step. Sequencing of libraries was performed on Illumina HiSeq 2500 (2x100 bp) or NovaSeq (2x150 bp). The authors processed their data as follows. MIGEC was used to demultiplex reads and collapse the reads into UMI consensus sequences, and MiXCR was used for V(D)J alignment. Vaccine-responding clonotypes were identified with edgeR using replicate PBMC samples, with FDR below 0.01 and a log2 fold change above 5 up to day 15 being required. Each bulk clonotype received a CD4 or CD8 identity based on whether the sequenced CD4 or CD8 repertoire contained that clonotype at higher abundance. Through fastp at Q25 and MiXCR, TCRdb rebuilt clones from the public reads, retaining in-frame beta chains. A single entry per CDR3 protein holds the most common genes and DNA from its merged rows. The V and J calls reflect TCRdb's pipeline rather than the authors' work. This sample gives approximately 550,000 distinct CDR3 sequences in total; 15% to 20% of them show up just once. 13% to 15% of the sample lies in the top ten.

After removal of 6 bases from V and 4 bases from J, the junction retains 9 bases not matched to a gene. The CDR3 holds 16 amino acids from the cysteine to the phenylalanine. Only CDR3 DNA is held: 48 bases, read in frame from base 1. Based on the germline V gene, the CDR1 and CDR2 sequences are SGHAT and FQNNGV. Explained via the paper, the treatment or condition label denotes: live attenuated yellow fever vaccine strain. At each blood-draw timepoint, two biological replicates of bulk PBMCs were obtained. PBMCs were isolated from peripheral blood using a standard Ficoll-Paque protocol. RNA was extracted with TriZol from bulk PBMCs, CD4 and CD8 fractions, and dextramer-positive and dextramer-negative fractions.

The V and J genes are TRBV11-2 and TRBJ2-1, and TRBD2 aligns with 10 junction nucleotides. Sequencing used PBMCs, obtained 15 days after the yellow fever booster vaccination. The source is a man under 40 who received the YFV17D yellow fever vaccine. The CDR3 region has the sequence CASSSLQREGYNEQFF. The DNA sequence follows: TGTGCCAGCAGTTCTCTCCAGCGGGAGGGTTACAATGAGCAGTTCTTC.